What follows are 18 T cell receptor beta chains derived from one specimen sequenced in a study of CD8+ T cells in alopecia areata (dated by TCRdb to 2016 to 2018). The time point tag for this specimen amounts to: approximately 4 weeks on oral tofacitinib. What this sample's treatment or condition label stands for: oral pan-JAK inhibitor, 5-10 mg twice daily. The method was the immunoSEQ multiplex PCR assay. To provide template for TCR sequencing, every sample had RNA extracted and reverse transcribed into cDNA. TCRdb's version of the immuneACCESS table is confined to in-frame rearrangements and falls short of the full clone set. An unresolved V gene accounts for under half of the shortfall where checked; the remainder is of unknown origin. The sample yields approximately 140,000 clones; around four fifths were counted once. 20% to 25% of the sample is held by the ten biggest clonotypes. The sample consisted of CD8+ T cells sorted from blood, taken at week 4, from a patient treated with tofacitinib. The origin of the receptors is a human donor with alopecia areata.

This chain links TRBV4-1 with TRBJ2-3, with 7 bases that match TRBD2. With V trimmed by 0 bases and J by 0 bases, 3 bases remained unmatched. The germline gives CDR1 MGHRA, CDR2 YSYEKL. The CDR3 is made up of 16 amino acids. The CDR3 coding sequence is TGCGCCAGCAGCCAAGAAGGAGCGGGAAGCACAGATACGCAGTATTTT. Encoded protein: CASSQEGAGSTDTQYF.

The CDR3 nucleotides are TGTGCCAGCAGTTTTGGACAGGGCGGTGGCACTGAAGCTTTCTTT. Translating it yields CASSFGQGGGTEAFF. This sequence joins TRBV6-5 and TRBJ1-1; TRBD1 agrees at 8 bases. Per germline, CDR1 MNHEY and CDR2 SVGAGI. The CDR3 runs to 15 residues. Unmatched junction bases numbered 8, after V lost 4 bases and J lost 4 bases.

The J gene is TRBJ1-2, the V gene TRBV19; no reliable D call. V dropped 1 base and J dropped 8 bases, with 8 bases sitting between them. Germline-derived CDR1 and CDR2 are LNHDA and SQIVND (reference sequence). This CDR3 region has 12 residues. The CDR3 DNA reads as TGTGCCAGTAGTATAGGACGAGAAGGCTACACCTTC. Residues: CASSIGREGYTF.

The V call is TRBV6-6, the J call TRBJ2-7, with a weak D call TRBD1 (6 bases). The CDR3 spans 15 residues. Trimming shortened V by 1 base and J by 5 bases, and 15 bases separated the two germline ends. Germline V gives CDR1 MNHNY, CDR2 SVGAGI (reference sequence). This CDR3 is CASSYYRDPLDEQYF. CDR3 coding DNA: TGTGCCAGCAGTTACTACAGGGATCCGCTAGACGAGCAGTACTTC.

The chain carries TRBV4-2 and TRBJ1-6; TRBD1 agrees at 9 bases. The germline V gene has CDR1 LGHNA and CDR2 YNFKEQ. The CDR3 has 16 amino acids. With V trimmed by 1 base and J by 8 bases, 6 bases remained unmatched. Here the CDR3 DNA reads TGTGCCAGCAGCCAAGCTGGGACAGGGAGGTATTCACCCCTCCACTTT. Protein: CASSQAGTGRYSPLHF.

This clone has just one count. The V gene is TRBV27, the J gene TRBJ2-2; 11 bases agree with TRBD1. The CDR3 totals 16 residues. CDR1 is MNHEY, CDR2 SMNVEV, per germline (reference sequence). J was trimmed by 4 bases and V by 5 bases; bases with no gene match: 6. This chain's CDR3 is CASSNPGQGVTGELFF. For the CDR3, the DNA is TGTGCCAGCAGTAACCCGGGACAGGGGGTCACCGGGGAGCTGTTTTTT.

V usage is TRBV10-3 and J usage is TRBJ1-1; TRBD1 matches 8 bases. With V trimmed by 9 bases and J by 4 bases, 7 bases remained unmatched. Germline CDR1 reads ENHRY; CDR2 reads SYGVKD. The CDR3 totals 13 residues. The CDR3 loop is CAISYDRGTEAFF. For the CDR3, the DNA is TGTGCCATTAGCTATGACAGGGGCACTGAAGCTTTCTTT.

The J gene is TRBJ2-7, the V gene TRBV7-9; 11 nucleotides line up with TRBD2. The CDR3 is 15 amino acids. V shed 6 bases and J 7 bases; nucleotides not matched to a gene: 11. CDR1 and CDR2 (germline): SEHNR, FQNEAQ (reference sequence). The chain's CDR3 is CASRSTSGGSMEQYF. The CDR3 DNA is TGTGCCAGCAGGTCTACTAGCGGGGGATCTATGGAGCAGTACTTC.

In the case of this clone: This sample also contains other DNA sequences that code for the same CDR3. This chain's CDR3 is CASSSGHNEQFF. The CDR3 nucleotides read TGTGCCAGCAGTTCAGGGCACAATGAGCAGTTCTTC. This chain links TRBV6-5 with TRBJ2-1; maybe TRBD1 (5 bases). CDR3 size: 12 residues. Per germline, CDR1 MNHEY and CDR2 SVGAGI. Deletions cut 4 bases from V and 5 bases from J, with 6 bases between.

This clone turned up a few times. Other DNA sequences within the sample encode an identical CDR3. The gene calls are TRBV27 and TRBJ2-7; D might be TRBD2 (6 bases). The CDR3 covers 13 residues. Germline-derived CDR1 and CDR2 are MNHEY and SMNVEV (reference sequence). The V end lost 5 bases, the J end lost 3 bases, and 11 bases lay between the germline ends. The DNA for the CDR3 is TGTGCCAGCAGTCTCGGGGGAGGCTACGAGCAGTACTTC. Protein product: CASSLGGGYEQYF.

The chain combines TRBV4-2 with TRBJ1-2; D might be TRBD1 (6 bases). There are 13 residues in the CDR3. Per germline, CDR1 LGHNA and CDR2 YNFKEQ. The ends were cut back, 0 bases at V and 8 bases at J, with 10 bases in the middle. The CDR3 here is CASSQEGQLGYTF. In DNA form, the CDR3 reads TGTGCCAGCAGCCAAGAAGGACAGTTAGGCTACACCTTC.

CDR3 coding DNA: TGTGCCAGCAGCTTAAGCGGGGGGGCCGCAGATACGCAGTATTTT. It translates to CASSLSGGAADTQYF. This chain links TRBV7-2 with TRBJ2-3, with 10 bases that match TRBD2. The CDR3 is 15 amino acids. The V segment lost 2 bases and the J segment 4 bases; nucleotides outside the gene matches: 3. Germline CDR1 SGHTA, CDR2 FQGNSA. The full variable domain, with the rest looked up from reference TRBV7-2 and TRBJ2-3, is GAGVSQSPSNKVTEKGKDVELRCDPISGHTALYWYRQSLGQGLEFLIYFQGNSAPDKSGLPSDRFSAERTGGSVSTLTIQRTQQEDSAVYLCASSLSGGAADTQYFGPGTRLTVL.

V usage is TRBV7-9 and J usage is TRBJ1-5; TRBD1 is a possible D gene (6 bases). The V and J ends lost 3 bases and 0 bases respectively, with 6 bases between them. Germline values: CDR1 SEHNR, CDR2 FQNEAQ (reference sequence). CDR3 length equals 14 residues. CDR3: CASSLDSSNQPQHF. CDR3 DNA sequence: TGTGCCAGCAGCTTGGACAGTAGCAATCAGCCCCAGCATTTT.

The chain couples TRBV5-6 to TRBJ1-2; no clear D gene. The V end was cut by 5 bases, the J end by 4 bases, with 12 bases between. CDR1 and CDR2 (germline): SGHDT, YYEEEE. This CDR3 is 13 amino acids long. DNA for the CDR3: TGTGCCAGCAGGGGCGGACGGCGCTATGGCTACACCTTC. Protein product: CASRGGRRYGYTF.

This clone was seen a handful of times. V and J are TRBV7-6 and TRBJ1-1; tentative D call: TRBD1 (5 bases). V was shortened by 4 bases and J by 7 bases, with 13 bases between the two germline ends. This CDR3 is 13 amino acids long. Per germline, CDR1 SGHVS and CDR2 FNYEAQ. CDR3 amino acids: CASSSGGPLEAFF. Here the CDR3 DNA reads TGTGCCAGCAGCTCGGGGGGACCCCTTGAAGCTTTCTTT.

CDR3 amino acids: CASSAGTSYNEQFF. DNA of the CDR3: TGTGCCAGCAGCGCCGGGACTTCCTACAATGAGCAGTTCTTC. The gene calls are TRBV9 and TRBJ2-1; a possible D gene is TRBD2 (6 bases). Trimming cost V 3 bases and J 1 base, with 8 bases left between them. Germline lookup yields CDR1 SGDLS and CDR2 YYNGEE. The CDR3 contains 14 residues.

The V and J genes are TRBV6-5 and TRBJ2-7; D unclear. V was trimmed by 3 bases and J by 5 bases, leaving 11 bases between them. CDR3 size: 13 residues. In germline, CDR1 is MNHEY, CDR2 SVGAGI. The CDR3 here is CASSYIEHDEQYF. The DNA of the CDR3 is TGTGCCAGCAGTTATATTGAACACGACGAGCAGTACTTC.

V is TRBV2 and J is TRBJ1-5, with a tentative D call TRBD1 (6 bases). CDR3 length: 14 amino acids. V was clipped by 2 bases and J by 7 bases, with 12 bases between them. Germline V gives CDR1 SNHLY, CDR2 FYNNEI. The CDR3 region is CASSEWTGGQPQHF. DNA for the CDR3: TGTGCCAGCAGTGAATGGACCGGGGGCCAGCCCCAGCATTTT.